This T cell receptor beta chain originates from a study of blood T cell repertoires in COVID-19 (dated by TCRdb to the early 2020s). For the wider study: Samples covering the acute and convalescent phases of COVID-19 were provided by collaborators in the United States, Italy and Spain. Samples were obtained from the ongoing ImmuneRACE study (first 160 participants) and from approximately 1,200 subjects provided by 6 global collaborators. Where available, HLA class I and class II types were obtained from metadata supplied by the sample provider rather than from assay-based typing. Nearly every sample came with metadata listing a de-identified subject ID, COVID-19 status, age in years and sex. The material from the prospective study consisted of cDNA or gDNA derived from T cells, B-cell-depleted T cells, or PBMCs. The repertoires were released in a freely available public database meant as a resource for research on the immune response to SARS-CoV-2. The dataset comprised deeply sampled blood TCRbeta repertoires from subjects exposed to, actively infected with, or recovered from COVID-19.

TCRbeta CDR3 regions were amplified from genomic DNA using the immunoSEQ Assay, a bias-controlled multiplex PCR. The authors processed their data as follows. The number of nucleated cells in each sample was estimated from the amplification of reference gene primers within the assay. Sequence reads were collapsed and filtered to measure the absolute abundance of every unique TCRbeta CDR3 rearrangement. For each sample, productive Simpson clonality was calculated as the square root of Simpson's diversity index over productive rearrangements. Imported from immuneACCESS, the table was reduced by TCRdb to in-frame sequences with V and J called. These copies leave out some clones; in studies compared against another copy, an unresolved V gene accounts for under half, and the cause of the remainder is not known. V and J calls and clone size are given by that table; D and trimming were obtained from the DNA. Counted in this sample were a few hundred thousand clones; about 83% of them appeared once. Roughly 1.1% of the sample is in the top ten clones.

V was cut back by 6 bases and J by 0 bases, leaving a gap of 14 bases between them. CDR1 and CDR2 are drawn from the germline V gene: MNHNS, SASEGT. Measured from the cysteine to the phenylalanine, the CDR3 is 15 residues long. Of all the DNA, just the CDR3 is kept, 45 bases in frame from base 1. General conclusions and limits of the study: Clinical and demographic metadata were provided uncurated, with the amount varying by source and participant.

As to this clone: Its binding antigen is unknown. No base quality values were provided; no much bigger clone lies one nucleotide off.

Collaborating institutions collected whole blood in K2EDTA tubes following their own protocols. For TCRbeta analysis, collaborators shipped samples as frozen whole blood, isolated PBMCs, or DNA extracted from either of those sample types. Sequencing was carried out using peripheral blood. The V gene is TRBV6-1 and the J gene is TRBJ1-1; 5 matching bases give a weak D call of TRBD1. The clonotype comes from a woman aged 45-59 years with acute or convalescent COVID-19. The DNA sequence is as follows: TGTGCCAGCAGGTTTGACAGTAAATTGAACACTGAAGCTTTCTTT. It encodes CASRFDSKLNTEAFF.